The 10 T cell receptor beta chains in this list originate from one sample, sequenced in a study of cytomegalovirus exposure and HLA in healthy donors. Primers: 60 Vbeta forward and 13 Jbeta reverse. The method was immunoSEQ multiplex PCR; TCRdb's version includes in-frame clones alone and lacks a portion of them. This table has approximately 160,000 clones, around 86% appearing once. Sequencing was performed on PBMCs. These receptors originate from a man aged 50 to 59 in good health and CMV-seropositive.

CDR3 residues: CASSIADERQLGNQPQHF. Here the CDR3 DNA reads TGTGCCAGTAGTATAGCCGATGAACGACAGTTAGGGAATCAGCCCCAGCATTTT. The V and J genes are TRBV19 and TRBJ1-5; a possible D gene is TRBD1 (5 bases). Trimming removed 1 base at V and 4 bases at J, with 20 bases between. In germline, CDR1 is LNHDA, CDR2 SQIVND (reference sequence). The CDR3 covers 18 residues. Filled out from reference TRBV19 and TRBJ1-5, the complete variable domain reads DGGITQSPKYLFRKEGQNVTLSCEQNLNHDAMYWYRQDPGQGLRLIYYSQIVNDFQKGDIAEGYSVSREKKESFPLTVTSAQKNPTAFYLCASSIADERQLGNQPQHFGDGTRLSIL.

The J gene is TRBJ2-5, the V gene TRBV27; TRBD1 matches 9 bases. The CDR3 consists of 15 residues. J lost 4 bases, V lost 5 bases, and 8 bases had no gene match. Per germline, CDR1 MNHEY and CDR2 SMNVEV (reference sequence). The CDR3 sequence: CASSPLGQGRETQYF. The CDR3 DNA is TGTGCCAGCAGTCCACTGGGACAGGGTAGAGAGACCCAGTACTTC.

Only one count was recorded for this clone. The J gene is TRBJ1-5, the V gene TRBV6-1, with TRBD1 matching 9 bases. V lost 6 bases to trimming and J lost 5 bases; unmatched junction nucleotides: 8. The CDR3 runs to 15 residues. Germline V gene lookup returns CDR1 MNHNS and CDR2 SASEGT. The CDR3 DNA follows: TGTGCCAGCAGAGAACTTGGGACAGGGTATCAGCCCCAGCATTTT. It translates to CASRELGTGYQPQHF.

The chain employs TRBV6-5 and TRBJ1-2; perhaps TRBD1 as D (6 bases). The V gene's germline CDR1 is MNHEY and CDR2 SVGAGI. Trimming shortened V by 5 bases and J by 5 bases, and 15 bases separated the two germline ends. The CDR3 runs 14 residues. CDR3 DNA: TGTGCCAGCAGTGGGCTCGGGACACTATATGGCTACACCTTC. This gives the protein CASSGLGTLYGYTF.

This clone was recorded a few times. V is TRBV7-5 and J is TRBJ2-5; the D call TRBD2 from the table was never checked on the DNA. TRBV7-5 is a pseudogene. CDR3 length equals 13 residues. This CDR3 is CARSPCRGKTQYF. Here the CDR3 DNA reads TGTGCCAGAAGCCCTTGTCGGGGGAAGACCCAGTACTTC.

The CDR3, as DNA: TGTGCCTGGAGTAGTCCACGGAGCTCCTACAATGAGCAGTTCTTC. Translating gives CAWSSPRSSYNEQFF. The chain carries TRBV30 and TRBJ2-1; D uncertain. Per germline, CDR1 GTSNPN and CDR2 SVGIG (reference sequence). The CDR3 is made up of 15 amino acids. Trimming cost V 2 bases and J 0 bases, with 11 bases left between them.

The rearrangement joins TRBV5-8 to TRBJ1-1; 9 bases are a match to TRBD1. V shed 0 bases and J 5 bases; nucleotides not matched to a gene: 2. Germline lookup yields CDR1 SGHTS and CDR2 YDEGEE. CDR3 length: 14 residues. The CDR3 region is CASSLAQGATEAFF. The CDR3, as DNA: TGTGCCAGCAGCTTGGCACAGGGGGCGACTGAAGCTTTCTTT.

This chain connects TRBV27 to TRBJ2-2; 12 nucleotides line up with TRBD2. Trimming took 5 bases from V and 6 from J; bases not matched to a gene: 4. Germline assignment: CDR1 MNHEY and CDR2 SMNVEV (reference sequence). The CDR3 is 15 residues long. The CDR3 here is CASSILAGGPGELFF. Written as DNA, the CDR3 is TGTGCCAGCAGTATTCTAGCGGGGGGGCCCGGGGAGCTGTTTTTT.

The chain carries TRBV6-1 and TRBJ1-1, with D perhaps TRBD1 (5 bases). This CDR3 has 16 residues. Germline V gene lookup returns CDR1 MNHNS and CDR2 SASEGT. The ends were cut back, 1 base at V and 1 base at J, with 13 bases in the middle. The CDR3 DNA is TGTGCCAGCAGTGAAGTTCCAGGGCTTGGGAACACTGAAGCTTTCTTT. It translates to CASSEVPGLGNTEAFF.

This chain joins TRBV2 and TRBJ2-5; 8 bases are shared with TRBD1. The CDR3 sequence is 13 residues long. Germline values: CDR1 SNHLY, CDR2 FYNNEI. V dropped 6 bases and J dropped 7; count of bases not matched to a gene: 7. Here the CDR3 reads CASRGVGTGTQYF. In DNA, the CDR3 is TGTGCCAGCAGGGGGGTGGGGACAGGGACCCAGTACTTC.